The 15 T cell receptor beta chains given below trace back to one sample, sequenced in a study of cytomegalovirus exposure and HLA in healthy donors. The PCR ran on 60 Vbeta and 13 Jbeta primers. TCRdb's copy holds only in-frame clones and misses some; the assay was immunoSEQ multiplex PCR. This table has about 140,000 clones, about four fifths appearing once. Sample: PBMCs. The receptors stem from a man aged 35 to 55 in good health and CMV-seropositive.

DNA for the CDR3: TGCGCCACCTTAAGGTGGCGGGAGACTCACAATGAGCAGTTCTTC. This codes for CATLRWRETHNEQFF. The chain joins TRBV10-2 to TRBJ2-1, with 7 bases identical to TRBD2. Germline values: CDR1 WSHSY, CDR2 SAAADI. J lost 5 bases, V lost 10 bases, and 14 bases had no gene match. CDR3 length equals 15 residues.

The chain is built from TRBV10-3 and TRBJ2-2; D is unresolved. V was clipped by 1 base and J by 5 bases, with 2 bases between them. Germline CDR1 ENHRY, CDR2 SYGVKD. The CDR3 extends over 12 amino acids. In nucleotides, the CDR3 is TGTGCCATCAGTGAGTTAACCGGGGAGCTGTTTTTT. The encoded protein is CAISELTGELFF.

The gene calls are TRBV30 and TRBJ1-5; TRBD1 agrees at 7 bases. The V gene end was trimmed by 0 bases and the J gene end by 0 bases; junction bases not matched to a gene: 8. The length of the CDR3 is 17 residues. Germline V gene sequence: CDR1 GTSNPN, CDR2 SVGIG (reference sequence). Written as DNA, the CDR3 is TGTGCCTGGAGTGTAGGAATGACAGGGAATAGCAATCAGCCCCAGCATTTT. Protein product: CAWSVGMTGNSNQPQHF.

The J gene is TRBJ1-5, the V gene TRBV15, with D possibly matching TRBD1 (6 bases). V was clipped by 0 bases and J by 2 bases, with 8 bases between them. This CDR3 contains 15 residues. Per germline, CDR1 LNHNV and CDR2 YYDKDF (reference sequence). CDR3 residues: CATSREQGGNQPQHF. The CDR3 DNA sequence: TGTGCCACCAGCAGAGAACAGGGAGGCAATCAGCCCCAGCATTTT.

V usage is TRBV4-1 and J usage is TRBJ2-5, with D perhaps matching TRBD2 (7 bases). From germline, CDR1 is MGHRA and CDR2 YSYEKL. The CDR3 runs 16 residues. V lost 1 base to trimming and J lost 4 bases, with 16 bases between them. For the CDR3, the DNA is TGCGCCAGCAGCCAAGGAATTCAGGGAGGGGGAGAGACCCAGTACTTC. Protein: CASSQGIQGGGETQYF.

The chain employs TRBV14 and TRBJ1-2, with D maybe TRBD1 (5 bases). Germline values: CDR1 SGHDN, CDR2 FVKESK. This CDR3 is built from 17 residues. Trimming removed 2 bases at V and 6 bases at J, with 22 bases between. CDR3 nucleotide sequence: TGTGCCAGCAGCCAATTTAGGGGATCGGGCCTCGACCATGGCTACACCTTC. Protein product: CASSQFRGSGLDHGYTF.

This chain connects TRBV27 to TRBJ2-1; D is perhaps TRBD2 (6 bases). Germline loops: CDR1 MNHEY, CDR2 SMNVEV (reference sequence). The V end was cut by 6 bases, the J end by 2 bases, with 11 bases between. This CDR3 comprises 14 residues. The CDR3 DNA sequence: TGTGCCAGCAGGGTGGGGGGAGCCTACAATGAGCAGTTCTTC. Protein sequence: CASRVGGAYNEQFF.

The J gene is TRBJ1-2, the V gene TRBV6-1; D is possibly TRBD1 (5 bases). This CDR3 spans 14 amino acids. Germline values: CDR1 MNHNS, CDR2 SASEGT. V dropped 6 bases and J dropped 12 bases, with 23 bases sitting between them. The CDR3 DNA reads as TGTGCCAGCAGCGGTACGTTCCAGGGCGCCCCTAACACCTTC. Translated: CASSGTFQGAPNTF.

The V gene is TRBV29-1, the J gene TRBJ1-1; D gene uncertain. Germline assignment: CDR1 SQVTM and CDR2 ANQGSEA. The CDR3 totals 16 residues. Trimming took 3 bases from V and 1 from J, leaving 18 bases between them. The CDR3 nucleotides are TGCAGCGTTGATCCTTACAGAAAAAAGGCGAACACTGAAGCTTTCTTT. Translated, it gives CSVDPYRKKANTEAFF.

The chain recombines TRBV27 with TRBJ2-1; perhaps TRBD2 as D (5 bases). With 2 bases removed from V and 15 bases from J, the gap between germline ends came to 23 bases. The CDR3 sequence is 15 residues long. Germline CDR1 is MNHEY and CDR2 is SMNVEV (reference sequence). The CDR3 nucleotides are TGTGCCAGCAGTTTAGTGCGGACTCGTAGCCCTCCGATGTTCTTC. This gives the protein CASSLVRTRSPPMFF.

The chain recombines TRBV7-8 with TRBJ2-3; 11 nucleotides match TRBD2. The V gene's germline CDR1 is SGHVS and CDR2 FQNEAQ. This CDR3 spans 18 amino acids. V shed 5 bases and J 0 bases; nucleotides not matched to a gene: 10. The CDR3 nucleotides are TGTGCCAGCAGCCAGTCCGGGACTAGCGGACCGAGCACAGATACGCAGTATTTT. It is translated as CASSQSGTSGPSTDTQYF.

V is TRBV27 and J is TRBJ1-2, with 9 nucleotides matching TRBD1. The CDR3 is 17 residues long. V lost 5 bases to trimming and J lost 4 bases; unmatched junction nucleotides: 14. The V gene's germline CDR1 is MNHEY and CDR2 SMNVEV (reference sequence). In DNA form, the CDR3 reads TGTGCCAGCAGTCCGCGGGACAGGGATTGGGTAGGCTATGGCTACACCTTC. Its protein is CASSPRDRDWVGYGYTF.

The chain couples TRBV2 to TRBJ1-1; no definite D call. Trimming cost V 7 bases and J 0 bases, with 9 bases left between them. CDR3 length: 13 amino acids. Germline lookup yields CDR1 SNHLY and CDR2 FYNNEI. The CDR3 is CASMAEVNTEAFF. The CDR3 region has the DNA TGTGCCAGCATGGCAGAAGTGAACACTGAAGCTTTCTTT.

This clone was counted a few times. The chain carries TRBV11-1 and TRBJ2-5; D gene uncertain. From germline, CDR1 is SGHAT and CDR2 FQDESV (reference sequence). V lost 6 bases and J 2 bases, leaving 10 bases between the germline ends. The CDR3 is 13 amino acids. The CDR3: CASRDMAQETQYF. The CDR3 DNA sequence: TGTGCCAGCAGAGACATGGCTCAAGAGACCCAGTACTTC.

This clone was seen more than once but under ten times. The CDR3 spells CASSESPSSGANVLTF. CDR3 nucleotides: TGTGCCAGCAGTGAATCCCCCAGCTCTGGGGCCAACGTCCTGACTTTC. J is TRBJ2-6 and V is TRBV25-1; D unclear. The germline V gene has CDR1 MGHDK and CDR2 SYGVNS. The CDR3 extends over 16 amino acids. Trimming stripped 1 base from V and 0 bases from J, with 7 bases between.